One sample yielded the 10 T cell receptor beta chains listed below, sequenced in a study of control samples from healthy donors and cancer patients (TCRdb year 2020). Libraries were prepared through the immunoSEQ multiplex PCR assay. TCRdb provides this immuneACCESS table in a form limited to in-frame rearrangements. Some clones are lacking; in checked studies, under half of them reflect an unresolved V gene, and why the rest are absent is not known. The sample has about 97,000 clones on record, around 89% of them singletons. Together, the top ten hold less than 8.5% of the sample. Sequencing was performed on blood. The receptors shown here come from a man under 40 in good health.

The chain recombines TRBV7-2 with TRBJ1-2, with 8 bases aligning to TRBD1. The germline CDR1 and CDR2 sequences are SGHTA and FQGNSA. With V trimmed by 0 bases and J by 8 bases, 8 bases remained unmatched. The CDR3 sequence is 15 residues long. The CDR3 DNA is TGTGCCAGCAGCTTAGCTTTGCAGGGGGCGCAAGGCTACACCTTC. Residues: CASSLALQGAQGYTF.

The gene calls are TRBV6-2 or TRBV6-3 and TRBJ1-4; D might be TRBD1 (5 bases). Germline V gene data show CDR1 as MNHEY and CDR2 as SVGEGT. V was shortened by 2 bases and J by 9 bases, with 13 bases between the two germline ends. CDR3 length equals 14 residues. The chain's CDR3 is CASSYSQGLKKLFF. The CDR3 nucleotides read TGTGCCAGCAGTTACAGTCAGGGACTTAAAAAACTGTTTTTT.

This chain uses TRBV7-8 with TRBJ1-2; 9 nucleotides match TRBD1. CDR3 length: 14 amino acids. V was pared by 2 bases and J by 4 bases, with 2 bases of the junction left unmatched. Per the germline V gene, CDR1 is SGHVS and CDR2 is FQNEAQ. In DNA, the CDR3 is TGTGCCAGCAGCTTACAGGACAGGGGCTATGGCTACACCTTC. As protein: CASSLQDRGYGYTF.

The chain has TRBV19 and TRBJ2-3; no firm D call. The germline V gene encodes CDR1 LNHDA and CDR2 SQIVND (reference sequence). The V end was cut by 3 bases, the J end by 0 bases, with 10 bases between. This CDR3 spans 15 amino acids. This CDR3 is CASSIKGSSTDTQYF. The DNA for the CDR3 is TGTGCCAGTAGTATCAAGGGATCTAGCACAGATACGCAGTATTTT. The entire variable domain, with the rest obtained from reference TRBV19 and TRBJ2-3, is as follows: DGGITQSPKYLFRKEGQNVTLSCEQNLNHDAMYWYRQDPGQGLRLIYYSQIVNDFQKGDIAEGYSVSREKKESFPLTVTSAQKNPTAFYLCASSIKGSSTDTQYFGPGTRLTVL.

The chain recombines TRBV11-3 with TRBJ2-1; D not certain. V dropped 6 bases and J dropped 4 bases, with 13 bases sitting between them. Per the germline V gene, CDR1 is SGHNT and CDR2 is YENEEA. The CDR3 has 14 amino acids. The CDR3 spells CASSLSDGYNEQFF. For the CDR3, the DNA is TGTGCCAGCAGTTTGTCCGACGGATACAATGAGCAGTTCTTC.

The V call is TRBV28, the J call TRBJ1-1, with TRBD1 identical over 9 bases. This CDR3 spans 13 amino acids. The trim removed 3 bases at V and 12 bases at J, leaving 8 bases unmatched. Germline CDR1 and CDR2: MDHEN and SYDVKM. CDR3 DNA sequence: TGTGCCAGCAGTTTGGCCACAGGGGGCCGCACTTTCTTT. The encoded protein is CASSLATGGRTFF.

The J gene is TRBJ2-2, the V gene TRBV19, with a weak D call TRBD2 (5 bases). Germline assignment: CDR1 LNHDA and CDR2 SQIVND (reference sequence). The CDR3 spans 16 residues. Trimming stripped 5 bases from V and 1 base from J, with 14 bases between. Here the CDR3 reads CASSPRGAMNTGELFF. The CDR3 bases are TGTGCCAGTAGTCCCCGGGGAGCGATGAACACCGGGGAGCTGTTTTTT.

The chain links TRBV7-9 to TRBJ1-1; 7 nucleotides agree with TRBD1. CDR1 and CDR2 (germline): SEHNR, FQNEAQ (reference sequence). This CDR3 comprises 13 residues. The V gene end was trimmed by 1 base and the J gene end by 9 bases; junction bases not matched to a gene: 5. Written as DNA, the CDR3 is TGTGCCAGCAGCTTAGAGGGGGCGCATAAAGCTTTCTTT. Residues: CASSLEGAHKAFF.

This chain uses TRBV19 with TRBJ1-2; no clear D. Between the trimmed V and J ends, which lost 5 bases and 2 bases, there was a span of 9 bases. CDR1 and CDR2 (germline): LNHDA, SQIVND (reference sequence). The CDR3 has 13 residues. The DNA for the CDR3 is TGTGCCAGTAGTTCGGGCGGAAACTATGGCTACACCTTC. It encodes CASSSGGNYGYTF.

The chain combines TRBV11-2 with TRBJ2-7; the match to TRBD2 covers 8 bases. Germline V gives CDR1 SGHAT, CDR2 FQNNGV. The J segment lost 6 bases and the V segment lost 4 bases, leaving 11 bases of the junction unmatched. This CDR3 has 15 amino acids. The DNA for the CDR3 is TGTGCCAGCAGCTCTTTTAGCGGGATGACGGGCGAGCAGTACTTC. The encoded protein is CASSSFSGMTGEQYF.